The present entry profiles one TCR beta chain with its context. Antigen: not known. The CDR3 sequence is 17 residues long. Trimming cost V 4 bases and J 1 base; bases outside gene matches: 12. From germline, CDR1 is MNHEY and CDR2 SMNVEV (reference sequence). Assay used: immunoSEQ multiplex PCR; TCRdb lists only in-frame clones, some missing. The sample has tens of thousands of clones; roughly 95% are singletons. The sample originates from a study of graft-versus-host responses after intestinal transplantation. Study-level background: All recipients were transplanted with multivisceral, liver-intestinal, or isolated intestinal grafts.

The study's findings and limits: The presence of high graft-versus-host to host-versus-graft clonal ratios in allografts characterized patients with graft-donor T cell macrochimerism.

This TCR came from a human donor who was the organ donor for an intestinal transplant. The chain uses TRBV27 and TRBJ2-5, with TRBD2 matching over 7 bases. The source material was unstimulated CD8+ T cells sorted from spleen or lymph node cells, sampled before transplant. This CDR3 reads CASSSRGAGRAQETQYF. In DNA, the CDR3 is TGTGCCAGCAGTTCCCGTGGGGCAGGGAGGGCCCAAGAGACCCAGTACTTC.